The 28 T cell receptor beta chains below come from one sample, sequenced in a study of blood T cells in healthy people across ages. Sample-barcoded 5' priming and a J-beta primer mix drove a second PCR of roughly 6 to 12 cycles. MiXCR was run by TCRdb on the 5' RACE reads, yielding one entry per CDR3 protein. The data hold hundreds of thousands of distinct CDR3 sequences, with 35% to 45% observed a single time. The sample consisted of blood. The receptors come from a woman aged 55-75 years in good health.

This clonotype was counted many times. The gene calls are TRBV6-5 and TRBJ2-1, with TRBD2 matching 10 bases. V dropped 6 bases and J dropped 7; count of bases not matched to a gene: 9. The CDR3 runs 15 residues. The germline V gene encodes CDR1 MNHEY and CDR2 SVGAGI. The CDR3 DNA is TGTGCCAGCAGCCTGTTAGCGGGGGGTTGGAATGAGCAGTTCTTC. Its protein product is CASSLLAGGWNEQFF.

The chain is built from TRBV28 and TRBJ1-1, with TRBD1 as a possible D gene (5 bases). Germline V gene lookup returns CDR1 MDHEN and CDR2 SYDVKM. The CDR3 length is 12 residues. Between the trimmed V and J ends, which lost 7 bases and 5 bases, there was a span of 11 bases. The CDR3 region is CASTQRGTEAFF. The CDR3 region has the DNA TGTGCCAGCACCCAAAGGGGTACTGAAGCTTTCTTT.

The rearrangement links TRBV6-2 or TRBV6-3 to TRBJ1-2, with 8 bases aligning to TRBD1. The CDR3 runs 13 residues. Germline V lookup: CDR1 MNHEY, CDR2 SVGEGT. Trimming at V came to 6 bases and at J to 5 bases, leaving 5 bases not matched to a gene. The CDR3 loop reads CASSWDRRYGYTF. The CDR3 bases are TGTGCCAGCAGCTGGGACAGGAGATATGGCTACACCTTC.

The count of this clonotype is one. The chain employs TRBV6-5 and TRBJ1-5; D uncertain. The CDR3 is made up of 16 amino acids. Trimming removed 6 bases at V and 2 bases at J, with 17 bases between. Germline V lookup: CDR1 MNHEY, CDR2 SVGAGI. The CDR3 loop reads CASRQSIYRGNQPQHF. CDR3 sequence (DNA): TGTGCCAGCAGACAGTCGATATATAGGGGCAATCAGCCCCAGCATTTT.

Worth noting for this clonotype: A much larger clone differs by one base, so this may be a read error. The chain employs TRBV7-2 and TRBJ2-1; D is uncertain. CDR3 length equals 10 residues. V lost 1 base, J lost 13 bases, and 5 bases lay in between. The germline CDR1 and CDR2 sequences are SGHTA and FQGNSA. CDR3 coding DNA: TGTGCCAGCAGCTTAGAGACCCAGTTCTTC. Its translation is CASSLETQFF.

This clonotype was seen many times. V gene TRBV4-3 combines with J gene TRBJ2-7, with D possibly matching TRBD2 (5 bases). The V end lost 0 bases, the J end lost 4 bases, and 10 bases lay between the germline ends. The CDR3 runs to 14 residues. Per germline, CDR1 LGHNA and CDR2 YSLEER. CDR3 loop: CASSQDRSGYEQYF. As DNA, the CDR3 is TGCGCCAGCAGCCAAGATCGGAGCGGTTACGAGCAGTACTTC.

Remarks on this clonotype: Mismatch with germline at one junction end may stem from a read error. The CDR3, as DNA: TGTGCCGGCAGCACCAATGTGGGGACAGATACGCAGTATTTT. Protein sequence: CAGSTNVGTDTQYF. The rearrangement joins TRBV12-3 or TRBV12-4 to TRBJ2-3, with unresolved D. The CDR3 spans 14 residues.

The rearrangement joins TRBV5-1 to TRBJ2-4, with D perhaps matching TRBD1 (5 bases). V was clipped by 3 bases and J by 0 bases, with 13 bases between them. Germline values: CDR1 SGHRS, CDR2 YFSETQ. This CDR3 has 16 residues. CDR3 sequence reads: CASSYRQTLAKNIQYF. DNA of the CDR3: TGCGCCAGCAGCTATCGACAGACCCTAGCCAAAAACATTCAGTACTTC.

This clonotype has more than one count but fewer than ten. V usage is TRBV28 and J usage is TRBJ2-5; maybe TRBD2 (7 bases). The length of the CDR3 is 14 residues. V was shortened by 7 bases and J by 7 bases, with 19 bases between the two germline ends. Germline V CDR1 and CDR2: MDHEN, SYDVKM. In DNA form, the CDR3 reads TGTGCCAGCACCCGGGGGGCGGGGGATGGGACCCAGTACTTC. Its translation is CASTRGAGDGTQYF.

The chain employs TRBV11-2 and TRBJ2-3; 10 nucleotides match TRBD2. Germline-derived CDR1 and CDR2 are SGHAT and FQNNGV. The CDR3 covers 14 residues. With V trimmed by 7 bases and J by 1 base, 2 bases remained unmatched. The CDR3 DNA follows: TGTGCCAGCAAAGGGACTAGCGGCACAGATACGCAGTATTTT. Its protein is CASKGTSGTDTQYF.

This clonotype was detected many times. This chain links TRBV7-2 with TRBJ2-3; a weak D match, TRBD2 (6 bases). Trimming removed 0 bases at V and 2 bases at J, with 9 bases between. The CDR3 is 15 amino acids. Per germline, CDR1 SGHTA and CDR2 FQGNSA. This CDR3 is CASSLAGTFTDTQYF. CDR3 DNA: TGTGCCAGCAGCTTAGCGGGGACTTTCACAGATACGCAGTATTTT.

Concerning this clonotype: A read error may explain this, as a much larger clone is one base away. CDR3 DNA sequence: TGCAGCGTTGAAACAGGTCCCAGTACGCAGTGTTTT. Its translation is CSVETGPSTQCF. This chain connects TRBV29-1 to TRBJ2-3; possible D gene TRBD1, 5 bases. CDR1 and CDR2 from the germline V gene are SQVTM and ANQGSEA. The CDR3 extends over 12 amino acids.

This clonotype was seen more than once but under ten times. The chain uses TRBV20-1 and TRBJ2-1; 7 bases agree with TRBD2. In germline, CDR1 is DFQATT, CDR2 SNEGSKA (reference sequence). With 4 bases clipped from V and 5 bases from J, the junction kept 8 bases outside the gene matches. This CDR3 region has 14 residues. CDR3 amino acids: CSANKRGGNNEQFF. The DNA of the CDR3 is TGCAGTGCTAACAAGCGGGGCGGGAACAATGAGCAGTTCTTC.

The sample holds a few counts of this clonotype. V gene TRBV6-5 combines with J gene TRBJ2-7; 10 nucleotides agree with TRBD1. With 5 bases clipped from V and 6 bases from J, the junction kept 4 bases outside the gene matches. This CDR3 spans 13 amino acids. The germline gives CDR1 MNHEY, CDR2 SVGAGI. The DNA for the CDR3 is TGTGCCAGCAGTCTGGGACAGGGGCCCGAGCAGTACTTC. Translation: CASSLGQGPEQYF.

There are a few counts of this clonotype. The genes are TRBV10-3 and TRBJ2-3; weak D call: TRBD2 (5 bases). V lost 4 bases and J lost 3, with 14 bases in between. CDR3 length: 15 residues. From germline, CDR1 is ENHRY and CDR2 SYGVKD. The CDR3 loop reads CAISGVRGETDTQYF. For the CDR3, the DNA is TGTGCCATCAGTGGGGTTCGGGGAGAGACAGATACGCAGTATTTT.

This clonotype was detected a few times. The chain carries TRBV7-6 and TRBJ2-7; D uncertain. The CDR3 runs to 13 residues. V dropped 6 bases and J dropped 3 bases, with 12 bases sitting between them. Germline CDR1 and CDR2: SGHVS and FNYEAQ. The DNA for the CDR3 is TGTGCCAGCAGTGTTAGCCAGCACTACGAGCAGTACTTC. This translates into CASSVSQHYEQYF.

The chain joins TRBV6-2 or TRBV6-3 to TRBJ2-1, with 16 bases that match TRBD2. CDR1 MNHEY and CDR2 SVGEGT come from the germline V gene. The V gene end was trimmed by 3 bases and the J gene end by 1 base; junction bases not matched to a gene: 9. This CDR3 has 20 residues. This chain's CDR3 is CASSYPGLAGGSSSYNEQFF. CDR3 bases: TGTGCCAGCAGTTATCCGGGACTAGCGGGAGGGAGTTCTTCCTACAATGAGCAGTTCTTC.

The V gene is TRBV3-1, the J gene TRBJ2-3, with a tentative D call TRBD1 (5 bases). The CDR3 contains 12 residues. The germline V and J ends were trimmed by 4 bases and 7 bases, with 9 bases remaining between them. From germline, CDR1 is LGHDT and CDR2 YNNKEL (reference sequence). The CDR3 DNA follows: TGTGCCAGCAGCCCCTGGACAAATACGCAGTATTTT. This gives the protein CASSPWTNTQYF.

The chain is built from TRBV11-1 and TRBJ2-1; a possible D gene is TRBD2 (6 bases). This CDR3 has 13 amino acids. Germline V gives CDR1 SGHAT, CDR2 FQDESV (reference sequence). Trimming removed 6 bases at V and 9 bases at J, with 15 bases between. CDR3 in DNA: TGTGCCAGCAGTGTCGGGCTAGCGAGTGAGCAGTTCTTC. This translates into CASSVGLASEQFF.

On this clonotype itself: Sequence at one end of the junction differs from germline and may be a read error. The chain recombines TRBV18 with TRBJ1-6; 7 bases are a match to TRBD1. This CDR3 has 15 residues. Germline CDR1 KGHSH, CDR2 LQKENI. The CDR3 region is CANSPAGTANSPLHF. For the CDR3, the DNA is TGTGCCAACTCACCCGCCGGGACAGCTAATTCACCCCTCCACTTT.

The J gene is TRBJ1-6, the V gene TRBV6-6; TRBD1 matches 10 bases. J was trimmed by 10 bases and V by 7 bases; bases with no gene match: 10. Germline CDR1 is MNHNY and CDR2 is SVGAGI (reference sequence). The CDR3 is 15 amino acids. The DNA of the CDR3 is TGTGCCAGCACCAAACTCGGACAGGGGGAATCACCCCTCCACTTT. This gives the protein CASTKLGQGESPLHF.

V is TRBV20-1 and J is TRBJ1-4, with D perhaps matching TRBD1 (6 bases). Germline CDR1 reads DFQATT; CDR2 reads SNEGSKA (reference sequence). The CDR3 spans 11 residues. V was pared by 6 bases and J by 11 bases, with 13 bases between. CDR3 sequence reads: CSAGQTTKLFF. CDR3 DNA sequence: TGCAGTGCCGGACAGACCACTAAACTGTTTTTT.

Points on this clonotype: A much more abundant neighbour one base away suggests this may be a read error. The genes are TRBV29-1 and TRBJ2-5; D remains ambiguous. Germline V gene lookup returns CDR1 SQVTM and CDR2 ANQGSEA. The CDR3 has 13 amino acids. The CDR3 bases are TGCGGCGTTGAAAGGGCACCTCAAGAGACCCAGTACTTC. As protein: CGVERAPQETQYF.

The chain carries TRBV6-6 and TRBJ2-5; the D call may be TRBD1 or TRBD2 (5 bases each). V was clipped by 6 bases and J by 5 bases, with 13 bases between them. The CDR3 is 13 amino acids. CDR1 is MNHNY and CDR2 is SVGAGI in the germline V gene (reference sequence). In DNA, the CDR3 is TGTGCCAGCAGAGGGGACCTGTGGGAGACCCAGTACTTC. Protein: CASRGDLWETQYF.

This clonotype was recorded at least ten times. V and J are TRBV7-2 and TRBJ2-7; tentatively, D is TRBD1 (5 bases). The CDR3 is 15 residues long. Germline V gene sequence: CDR1 SGHTA, CDR2 FQGNSA. Trimming shortened V by 4 bases and J by 3 bases, and 16 bases separated the two germline ends. CDR3 in amino acids: CASSSTYNRHYEQYF. CDR3 nucleotides: TGTGCCAGCAGCTCAACCTACAACAGGCACTACGAGCAGTACTTC.

The V call is TRBV7-3, the J call TRBJ1-2; D possibly corresponds to TRBD1 (6 bases). The CDR3 runs to 13 residues. Trimming pared 5 bases from V and 7 bases from J, leaving 14 bases between. Germline V gene sequence: CDR1 SGHTA, CDR2 FQGTGA. CDR3 coding DNA: TGTGCCAGCAGCCAGGGGTGGGGTGGTGGCTACACCTTC. Its protein is CASSQGWGGGYTF.

This chain joins TRBV7-9 and TRBJ2-3; D unclear. Trimming cost V 8 bases and J 2 bases, with 5 bases left between them. CDR1 SEHNR and CDR2 FQNEAQ come from the germline V gene (reference sequence). CDR3 length: 11 residues. The CDR3 here is CASRPTDTQYF. The DNA for the CDR3 is TGTGCCAGCCGGCCCACAGATACGCAGTATTTT.

The chain uses TRBV4-3 and TRBJ2-3, with D tentatively TRBD1 or TRBD2 (5 bases each). V was pared by 0 bases and J by 6 bases, with 10 bases between. CDR3 length: 14 amino acids. Germline-derived CDR1 and CDR2 are LGHNA and YSLEER. This chain's CDR3 is CASSQEGREDTQYF. Written as DNA, the CDR3 is TGCGCCAGCAGCCAAGAGGGCAGGGAGGATACGCAGTATTTT.